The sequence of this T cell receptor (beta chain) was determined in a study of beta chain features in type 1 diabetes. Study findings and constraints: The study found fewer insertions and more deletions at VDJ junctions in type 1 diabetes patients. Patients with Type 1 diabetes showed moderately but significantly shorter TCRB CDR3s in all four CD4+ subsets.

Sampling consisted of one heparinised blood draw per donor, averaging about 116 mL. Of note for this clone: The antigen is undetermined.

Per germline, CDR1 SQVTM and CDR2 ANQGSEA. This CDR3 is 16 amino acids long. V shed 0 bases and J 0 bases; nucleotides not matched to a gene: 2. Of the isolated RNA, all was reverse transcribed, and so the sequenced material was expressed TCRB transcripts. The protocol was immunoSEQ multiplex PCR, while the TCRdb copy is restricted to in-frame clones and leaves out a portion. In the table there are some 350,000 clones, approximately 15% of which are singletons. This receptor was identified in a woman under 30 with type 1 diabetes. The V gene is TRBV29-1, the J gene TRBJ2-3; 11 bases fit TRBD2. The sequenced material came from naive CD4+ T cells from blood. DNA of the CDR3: TGCAGCGTTGAAGATCGGACTAGCGGGAGCACAGATACGCAGTATTTT. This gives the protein CSVEDRTSGSTDTQYF.